A selection of T cell receptor beta chains follows, all from one sample in a study of memory CD4+ T cells and cytomegalovirus serostatus. Generated by immunoSEQ multiplex PCR, the TCRdb table keeps only in-frame clones and is missing some. The sample shows more than 45,000 clones, about three quarters of them seen only once. The specimen was memory CD4+ T cells from blood. The origin of the receptors is an adult in good health and CMV-seronegative. Each CDR3 is given with its conserved first and last residue. The order of the fields is J gene, V gene, CDR3 protein.

j_call: TRBJ2-1
v_call: TRBV7-3
cdr3_aa: CASSPTAGGSNEQFF

j_call: TRBJ1-1
v_call: TRBV7-2
cdr3_aa: CASSLGGSRGRNTEAFF

j_call: TRBJ2-7
v_call: TRBV6-6
cdr3_aa: CASIFSGEAEQYF

j_call: TRBJ2-4
v_call: TRBV5-6
cdr3_aa: CASSLVSGGDIDVHF

j_call: TRBJ2-1
v_call: TRBV4-3
cdr3_aa: CASSQRQGNEQFF

j_call: TRBJ2-1
v_call: TRBV28
cdr3_aa: CASSHLGRINEQFF

j_call: TRBJ1-2
v_call: TRBV6-5
cdr3_aa: CASISNTGQGYTF

j_call: TRBJ2-1
v_call: TRBV15
cdr3_aa: CATSRDASGLRFDEQFF

j_call: TRBJ2-2
v_call: TRBV18
cdr3_aa: CASLPLAAPPGELFF

j_call: TRBJ2-3
v_call: TRBV2
cdr3_aa: CASSDRFTDTQYF

j_call: TRBJ1-2
v_call: TRBV11-2
cdr3_aa: CASSSTKSRGGPNYGYTF

j_call: TRBJ2-3
v_call: TRBV27
cdr3_aa: CASSLISSGSGADTQYF